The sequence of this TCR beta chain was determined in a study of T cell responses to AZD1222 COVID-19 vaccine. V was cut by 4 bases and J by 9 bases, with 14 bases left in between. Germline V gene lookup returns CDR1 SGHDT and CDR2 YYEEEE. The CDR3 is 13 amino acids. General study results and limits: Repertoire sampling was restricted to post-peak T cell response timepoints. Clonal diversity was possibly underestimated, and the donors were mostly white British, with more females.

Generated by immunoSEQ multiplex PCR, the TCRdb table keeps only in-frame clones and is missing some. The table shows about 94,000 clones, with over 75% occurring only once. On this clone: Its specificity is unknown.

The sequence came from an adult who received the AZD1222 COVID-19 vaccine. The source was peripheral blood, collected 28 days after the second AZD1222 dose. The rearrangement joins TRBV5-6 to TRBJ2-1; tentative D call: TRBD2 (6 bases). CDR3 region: CASSHGTSVEQFF. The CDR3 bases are TGTGCCAGCAGCCACGGGACTTCAGTTGAGCAGTTCTTC.